This T cell receptor beta chain appears in the sequencing data of a study of T cells after yellow fever vaccination. TCRdb reanalysed the 5' RACE reads using MiXCR and keeps one entry per CDR3 protein. The sample has 340,000 or so distinct CDR3 sequences, about 12% seen once; the top ten hold around 3%. The V gene end was trimmed by 6 bases and the J gene end by 4 bases; junction bases not matched to a gene: 8. The CDR3 contains 14 residues. The germline gives CDR1 MNHNY, CDR2 SVGAGI (reference sequence). This clonotype was detected only a few times. The antigen is unknown. Broader study findings: Weaker overall was a secondary response that nonetheless peaked faster, on day 5 versus 15.

The rearrangement uses TRBV6-6 and TRBJ1-1; 7 bases align to TRBD1. This clonotype was sampled from a young man who received the YFV17D yellow fever vaccine. Sequenced here: CD4+ T cells sorted from PBMCs, sampled 15 days after the yellow fever booster vaccination. The DNA of the CDR3 is TGTGCCAGCAGCCCTTCAGGGGGTAGCACTGAAGCTTTCTTT. Translation gives CASSPSGGSTEAFF.